This record covers a single T cell receptor (beta chain). The ends lost 5 bases at V and 0 bases at J; junction bases unmatched: 13. Germline V CDR1 and CDR2: KGHSH, LQKENI. The CDR3 totals 19 residues. The data originate from a study of shared clonotypes between healthy human individuals. Libraries were prepared by immunoSEQ multiplex PCR; TCRdb keeps only in-frame clonotypes and omits some of them. In the table there are 2 million to 2.5 million clones, 90% to 95% of which are singletons. The TCR was taken from a man younger than 30 in good health. Some clones in this sample may be carry-over from other donors' samples. Sequenced input: naive CD4+ T cells from PBMCs. The subset: CD45RA+ positively selected. V usage is TRBV18 and J usage is TRBJ2-6, with 7 nucleotides matching TRBD1. CDR3 sequence (DNA): TGTGCCAGCTCAGAAACCGGGACAGAAACTCGCTCTGGGGCCAACGTCCTGACTTTC. Protein: CASSETGTETRSGANVLTF.